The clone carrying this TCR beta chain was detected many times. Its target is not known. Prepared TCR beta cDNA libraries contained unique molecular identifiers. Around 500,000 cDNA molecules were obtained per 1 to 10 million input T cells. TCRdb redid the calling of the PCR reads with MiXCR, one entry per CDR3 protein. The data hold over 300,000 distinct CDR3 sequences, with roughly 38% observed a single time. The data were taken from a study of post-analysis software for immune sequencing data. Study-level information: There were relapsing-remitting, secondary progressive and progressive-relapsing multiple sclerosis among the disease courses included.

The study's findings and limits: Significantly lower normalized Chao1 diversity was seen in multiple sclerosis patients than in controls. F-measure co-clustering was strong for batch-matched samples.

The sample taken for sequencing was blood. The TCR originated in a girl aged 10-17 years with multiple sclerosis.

The CDR3 DNA sequence: TGCGCCAGCAGCTTAGAAGGGGAACCCTACGAGCAGTACTTC. Translated: CASSLEGEPYEQYF. The chain joins TRBV5-1 to TRBJ2-7; D is perhaps TRBD1 (5 bases). This CDR3 comprises 14 residues. Germline CDR1 and CDR2: SGHRS and YFSETQ. With 2 bases removed from V and 2 bases from J, the gap between germline ends came to 11 bases.